This T cell receptor beta chain was sequenced in a study of blood T cell repertoires in COVID-19. Sequencing was performed with immunoSEQ multiplex PCR; in TCRdb, only in-frame clones are kept and a portion is missing. The sample consists of approximately 300,000 clones, about nine tenths of them appearing once. Germline V gene sequence: CDR1 LNHNV, CDR2 YYDKDF (reference sequence). This CDR3 is built from 14 residues. V was shortened by 4 bases and J by 2 bases, with 12 bases between the two germline ends. The source material was PBMCs or T cells enriched from blood (not recorded which). V is TRBV15 and J is TRBJ2-7; possibly TRBD1 for D (6 bases). The sequence came from a young woman who had recovered from COVID-19. The CDR3 nucleotides are TGTGCCACCAGCACCCGGGACAAGCCCTACGAGCAGTACTTC. Its translation: CATSTRDKPYEQYF.